This T cell receptor beta chain is drawn from a study of memory CD4+ T cells and cytomegalovirus serostatus. How the authors handled the data: After removing out-of-frame reads, approximately 2.2 million distinct TCRbeta sequences remained. Data came from immunoSEQ multiplex PCR; TCRdb stores just in-frame clones and leaves some out. For V, J and clone size, that table is used; D and trimming come from the DNA. Counted here are 46,000 or so clones, 60% to 85% occurring once; the ten biggest clones make up 0.61%. This clone was observed a few times. Antigen unknown. Findings and limits, study-wide: Each of 60 to 80 CMV-associated TCRbeta sequences occurred in one to five individuals. Median bootstrapped AUC for CMV status was about 0.95 originally, approximately 0.91 US-trained.

The sort gate was single viable CD3+CD4+CD8-CD45RO+ cells for memory CD4+ T cells. Serostatus was set by detecting CMV pp150, pp28, p38, p52 IgG. The sequenced material came from memory CD4+ T cells from blood. This receptor was obtained from an adult in good health and CMV-seronegative.

CDR3 loop: CSSHRGQYEKLFF. Written as DNA, the CDR3 is TGCAGCTCGCACAGGGGGCAGTATGAAAAACTGTTTTTT. The chain links TRBV29-1 to TRBJ1-4, with 9 bases that match TRBD1. In germline, CDR1 is SQVTM, CDR2 ANQGSEA. The CDR3 contains 13 residues. V gave up 8 bases and J gave up 6 bases; unmatched junction bases: 7. Together with reference TRBV29-1 and TRBJ1-4, the CDR3 gives the full variable domain: SAVISQKPSRDICQRGTSLTIQCQVDSQVTMMFWYRQQPGQSLTLIATANQGSEATYESGFVIDKFPISRPNLTFSTLTVSNMSPEDSSIYLCSSHRGQYEKLFFGSGTQLSVL.